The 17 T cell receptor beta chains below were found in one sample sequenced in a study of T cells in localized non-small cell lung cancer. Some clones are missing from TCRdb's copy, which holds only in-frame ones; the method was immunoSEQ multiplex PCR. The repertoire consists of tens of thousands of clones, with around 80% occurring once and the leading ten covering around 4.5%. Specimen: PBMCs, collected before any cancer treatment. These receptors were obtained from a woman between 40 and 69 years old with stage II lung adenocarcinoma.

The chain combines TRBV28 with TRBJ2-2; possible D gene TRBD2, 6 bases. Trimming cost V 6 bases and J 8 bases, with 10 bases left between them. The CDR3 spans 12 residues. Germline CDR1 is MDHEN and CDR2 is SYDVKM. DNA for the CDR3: TGTGCCAGCAGCAAGCGGGTGGGGGAGCTGTTTTTT. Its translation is CASSKRVGELFF.

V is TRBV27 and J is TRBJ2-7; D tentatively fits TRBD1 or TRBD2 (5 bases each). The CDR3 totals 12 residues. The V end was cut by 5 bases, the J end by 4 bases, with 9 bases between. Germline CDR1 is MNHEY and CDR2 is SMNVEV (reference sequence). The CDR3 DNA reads TGTGCCAGCAGTGGGGGAGATTACGAGCAGTACTTC. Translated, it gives CASSGGDYEQYF.

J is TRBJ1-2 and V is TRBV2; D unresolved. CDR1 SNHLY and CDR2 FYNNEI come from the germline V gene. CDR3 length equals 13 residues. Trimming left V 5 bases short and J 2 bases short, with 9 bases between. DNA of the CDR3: TGTGCCAGCAGTCCAGACAAGAACTATGGCTACACCTTC. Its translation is CASSPDKNYGYTF. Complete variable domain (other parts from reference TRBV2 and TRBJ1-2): EPEVTQTPSHQVTQMGQEVILRCVPISNHLYFYWYRQILGQKVEFLVSFYNNEISEKSEIFDDQFSVERPDGSNFTLKIRSTKLEDSAMYFCASSPDKNYGYTFGSGTRLTVV.

This chain's CDR3 is CASSTSAFSLGGYTF. The DNA for the CDR3 is TGTGCCAGCAGCACTAGCGCATTCTCCCTAGGGGGCTACACCTTC. The chain has TRBV7-9 and TRBJ1-2; D not resolved. Trimming removed 5 bases from V and 8 bases from J, with 21 bases in between. The CDR3 spans 15 residues. The V gene's germline CDR1 is SEHNR and CDR2 FQNEAQ (reference sequence).

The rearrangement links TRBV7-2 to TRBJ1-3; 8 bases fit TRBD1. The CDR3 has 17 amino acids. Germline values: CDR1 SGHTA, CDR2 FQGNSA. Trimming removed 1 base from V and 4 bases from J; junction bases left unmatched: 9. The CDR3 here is CASSLVSRGRGGNTIYF. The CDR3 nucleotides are TGTGCCAGCAGCTTAGTCTCCAGGGGGCGAGGAGGAAACACCATATATTTT.

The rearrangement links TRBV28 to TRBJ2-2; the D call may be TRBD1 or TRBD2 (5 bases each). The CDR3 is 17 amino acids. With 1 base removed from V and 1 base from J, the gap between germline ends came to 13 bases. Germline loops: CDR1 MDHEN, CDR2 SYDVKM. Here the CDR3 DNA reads TGTGCCAGCAGTTTATTCTGGGGGATCCGGAACACCGGGGAGCTGTTTTTT. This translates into CASSLFWGIRNTGELFF.

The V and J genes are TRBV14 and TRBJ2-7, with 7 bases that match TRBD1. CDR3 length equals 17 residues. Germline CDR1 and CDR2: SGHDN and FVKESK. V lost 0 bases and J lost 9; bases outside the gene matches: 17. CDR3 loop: CASSQDSNREQGQLQYF. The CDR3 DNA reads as TGTGCCAGCAGCCAAGACTCAAATAGGGAACAGGGACAGTTGCAGTACTTC.

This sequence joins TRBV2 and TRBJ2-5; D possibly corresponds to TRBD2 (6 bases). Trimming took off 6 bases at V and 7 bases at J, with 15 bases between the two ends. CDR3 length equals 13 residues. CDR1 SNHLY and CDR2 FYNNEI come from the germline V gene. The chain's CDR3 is CASREGLEGTQYF. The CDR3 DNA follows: TGTGCCAGCAGGGAGGGCTTGGAGGGGACCCAGTACTTC.

The CDR3 DNA sequence: TGTGCCAGCAGCTTAGGTGCCGGGGGGGGGTACGAGCAGTACTTC. This translates into CASSLGAGGGYEQYF. V usage is TRBV7-2 and J usage is TRBJ2-7; 8 nucleotides align to TRBD2. The CDR3 is 15 residues long. The ends lost 1 base at V and 4 bases at J; junction bases unmatched: 6. CDR1 is SGHTA and CDR2 is FQGNSA in the germline V gene.

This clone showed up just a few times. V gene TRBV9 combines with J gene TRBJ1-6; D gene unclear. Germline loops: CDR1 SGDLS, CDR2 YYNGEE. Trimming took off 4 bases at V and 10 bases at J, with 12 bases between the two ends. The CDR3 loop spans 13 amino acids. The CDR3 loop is CASSPGPGSPLHF. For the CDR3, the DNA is TGTGCCAGCAGCCCCGGCCCCGGGTCACCCCTCCACTTT.

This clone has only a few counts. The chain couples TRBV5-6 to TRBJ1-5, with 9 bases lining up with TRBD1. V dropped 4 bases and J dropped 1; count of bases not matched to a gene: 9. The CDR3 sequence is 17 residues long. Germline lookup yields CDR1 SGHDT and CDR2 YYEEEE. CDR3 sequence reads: CASSMTGGRLSNQPQHF. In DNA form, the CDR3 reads TGTGCCAGCAGCATGACAGGGGGTAGGCTGAGCAATCAGCCCCAGCATTTT.

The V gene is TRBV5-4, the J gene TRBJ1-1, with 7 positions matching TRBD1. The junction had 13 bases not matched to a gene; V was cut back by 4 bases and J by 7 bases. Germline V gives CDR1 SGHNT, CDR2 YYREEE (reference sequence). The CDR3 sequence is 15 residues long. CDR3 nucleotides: TGTGCCAGCAGCAGAAAACAGGGGAGGGGCATTGAAGCTTTCTTT. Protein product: CASSRKQGRGIEAFF.

DNA of the CDR3: TGTGCCAGTAGAACCACTAACTATGGCTACACCTTC. Amino acid sequence: CASRTTNYGYTF. The rearrangement uses TRBV19 and TRBJ1-2; D gene unclear. With 6 bases removed from V and 0 bases from J, the gap between germline ends came to 5 bases. CDR3 length: 12 amino acids. CDR1 and CDR2 from the germline V gene are LNHDA and SQIVND (reference sequence).

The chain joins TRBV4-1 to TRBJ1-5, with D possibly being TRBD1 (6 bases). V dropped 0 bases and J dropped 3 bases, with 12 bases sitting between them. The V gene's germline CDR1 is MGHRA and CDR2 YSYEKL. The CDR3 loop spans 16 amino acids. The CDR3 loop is CASSQDARGLNQPQHF. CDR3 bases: TGCGCCAGCAGCCAAGATGCGCGGGGGCTCAATCAGCCCCAGCATTTT.

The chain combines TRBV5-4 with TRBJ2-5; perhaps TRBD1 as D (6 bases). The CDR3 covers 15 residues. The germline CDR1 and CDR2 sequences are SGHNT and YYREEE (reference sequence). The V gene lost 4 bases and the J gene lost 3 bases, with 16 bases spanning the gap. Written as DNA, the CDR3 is TGTGCCAGCAGCCCTGGGGGCAGGTTAAAAGAGACCCAGTACTTC. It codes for CASSPGGRLKETQYF.

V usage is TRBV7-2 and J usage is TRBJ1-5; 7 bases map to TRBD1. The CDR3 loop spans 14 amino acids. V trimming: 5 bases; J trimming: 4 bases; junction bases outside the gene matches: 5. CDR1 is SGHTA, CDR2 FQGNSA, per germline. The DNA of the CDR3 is TGTGCCAGCAGCCCGGGACAGAAAAATCAGCCCCAGCATTTT. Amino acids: CASSPGQKNQPQHF.

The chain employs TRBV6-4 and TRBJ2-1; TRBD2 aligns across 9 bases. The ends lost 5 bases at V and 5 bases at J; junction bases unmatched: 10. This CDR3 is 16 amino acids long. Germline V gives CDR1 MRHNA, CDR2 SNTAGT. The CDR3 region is CASSSAGGPGHNEQFF. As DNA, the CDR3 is TGTGCCAGCAGTTCGGCGGGGGGGCCGGGCCACAATGAGCAGTTCTTC.